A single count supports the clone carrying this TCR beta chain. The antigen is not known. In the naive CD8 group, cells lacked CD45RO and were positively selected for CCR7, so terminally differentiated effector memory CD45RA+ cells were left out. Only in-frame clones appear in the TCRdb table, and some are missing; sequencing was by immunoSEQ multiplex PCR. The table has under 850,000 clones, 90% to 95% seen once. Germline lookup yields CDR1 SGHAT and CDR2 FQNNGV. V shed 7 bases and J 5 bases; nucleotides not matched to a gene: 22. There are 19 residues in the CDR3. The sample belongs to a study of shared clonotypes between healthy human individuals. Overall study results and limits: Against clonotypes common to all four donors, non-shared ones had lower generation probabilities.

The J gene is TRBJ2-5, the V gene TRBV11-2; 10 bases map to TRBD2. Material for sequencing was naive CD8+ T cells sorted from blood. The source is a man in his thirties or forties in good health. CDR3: CASMSGSGTSDFVRETQYF. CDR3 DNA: TGTGCCAGCATGTCGGGGTCGGGGACTAGCGATTTTGTTCGGGAGACCCAGTACTTC.